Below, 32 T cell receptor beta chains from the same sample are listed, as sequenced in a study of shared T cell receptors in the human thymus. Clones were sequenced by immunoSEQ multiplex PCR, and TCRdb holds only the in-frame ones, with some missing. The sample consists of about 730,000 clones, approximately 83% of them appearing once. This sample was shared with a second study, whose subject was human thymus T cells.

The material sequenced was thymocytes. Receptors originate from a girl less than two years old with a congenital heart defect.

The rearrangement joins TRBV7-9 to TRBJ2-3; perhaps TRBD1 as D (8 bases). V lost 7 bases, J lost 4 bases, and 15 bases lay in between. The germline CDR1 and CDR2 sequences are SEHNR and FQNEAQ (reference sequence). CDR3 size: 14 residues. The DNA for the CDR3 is TGTGCCAGCAAACAGGGGGGAGGGCCAGATACGCAGTATTTT. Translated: CASKQGGGPDTQYF. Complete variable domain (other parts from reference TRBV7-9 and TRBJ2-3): DTGVSQNPRHKITKRGQNVTFRCDPISEHNRLYWYRQTLGQGPEFLTYFQNEAQLEKSRLLSDRFSAERPKGSFSTLEIQRTEQGDSAMYLCASKQGGGPDTQYFGPGTRLTVL.

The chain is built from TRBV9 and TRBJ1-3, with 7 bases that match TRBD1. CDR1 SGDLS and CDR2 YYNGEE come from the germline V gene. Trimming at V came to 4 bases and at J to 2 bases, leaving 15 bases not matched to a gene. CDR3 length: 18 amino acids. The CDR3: CASSSTGMRAGPGNTIYF. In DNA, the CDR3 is TGTGCCAGCAGCTCGACAGGGATGAGGGCCGGGCCTGGAAACACCATATATTTT. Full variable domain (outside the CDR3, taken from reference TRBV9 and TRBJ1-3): DSGVTQTPKHLITATGQRVTLRCSPRSGDLSVYWYQQSLDQGLQFLIQYYNGEERAKGNILERFSAQQFPDLHSELNLSSLELGDSALYFCASSSTGMRAGPGNTIYFGEGSWLTVV.

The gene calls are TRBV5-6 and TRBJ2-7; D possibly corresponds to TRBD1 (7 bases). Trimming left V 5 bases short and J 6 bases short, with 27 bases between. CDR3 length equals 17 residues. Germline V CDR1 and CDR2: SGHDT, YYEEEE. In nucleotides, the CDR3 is TGTGCCAGCAGGATATGGAGGGTGTGGACAGGTTCGTGCGAGCAGTACTTC. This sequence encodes CASRIWRVWTGSCEQYF.

CDR3 sequence: CARDSGTSGGSSYNEQFF. The CDR3 DNA sequence: TGTGCCAGAGACTCCGGGACTAGCGGGGGAAGCTCCTACAATGAGCAGTTCTTC. The rearrangement joins TRBV2 to TRBJ2-1; 14 bases align to TRBD2. The CDR3 has 18 amino acids. Per germline, CDR1 SNHLY and CDR2 FYNNEI. J gave up 0 bases and V 9 bases, and 10 bases lay outside the gene matches.

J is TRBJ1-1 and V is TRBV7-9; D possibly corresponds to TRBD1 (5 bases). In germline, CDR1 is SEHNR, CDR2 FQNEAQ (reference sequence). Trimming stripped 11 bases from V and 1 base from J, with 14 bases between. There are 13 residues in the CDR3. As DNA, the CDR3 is TGTGCCGGGGGAGGACCGTGGAACACTGAAGCTTTCTTT. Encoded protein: CAGGGPWNTEAFF.

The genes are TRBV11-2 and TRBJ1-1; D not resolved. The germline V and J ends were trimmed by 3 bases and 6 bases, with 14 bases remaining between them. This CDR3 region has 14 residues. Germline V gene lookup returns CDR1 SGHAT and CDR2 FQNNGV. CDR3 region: CASSLLRPTSEAFF. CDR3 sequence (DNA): TGTGCCAGCAGCTTGCTTCGTCCGACTTCTGAAGCTTTCTTT.

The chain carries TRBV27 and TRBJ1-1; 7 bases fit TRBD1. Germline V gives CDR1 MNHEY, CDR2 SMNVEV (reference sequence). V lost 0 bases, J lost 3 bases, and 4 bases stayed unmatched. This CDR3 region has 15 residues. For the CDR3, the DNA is TGTGCCAGCAGTTTATCCGTAACAGGGGACACTGAAGCTTTCTTT. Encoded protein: CASSLSVTGDTEAFF.

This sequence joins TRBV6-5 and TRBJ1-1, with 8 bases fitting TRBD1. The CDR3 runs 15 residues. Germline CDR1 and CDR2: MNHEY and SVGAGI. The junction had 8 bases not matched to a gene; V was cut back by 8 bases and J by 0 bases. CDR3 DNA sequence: TGTGCCAGCCAAGCTCTCAGGGGGCTGAACACTGAAGCTTTCTTT. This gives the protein CASQALRGLNTEAFF.

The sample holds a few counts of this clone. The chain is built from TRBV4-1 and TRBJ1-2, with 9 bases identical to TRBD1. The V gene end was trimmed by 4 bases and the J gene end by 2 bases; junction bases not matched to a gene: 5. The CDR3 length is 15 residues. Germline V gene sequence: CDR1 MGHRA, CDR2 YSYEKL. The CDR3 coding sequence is TGCGCCAGCAGCCCCGCGGGGACAGGGAACTATGGCTACACCTTC. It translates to CASSPAGTGNYGYTF.

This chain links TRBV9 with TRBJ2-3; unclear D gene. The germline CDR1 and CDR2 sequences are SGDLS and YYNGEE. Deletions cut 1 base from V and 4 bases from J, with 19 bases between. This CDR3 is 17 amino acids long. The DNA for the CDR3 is TGTGCCAGCAGCGTATTCCCCCTAATCCCCCGGGCAGATACGCAGTATTTT. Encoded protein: CASSVFPLIPRADTQYF.

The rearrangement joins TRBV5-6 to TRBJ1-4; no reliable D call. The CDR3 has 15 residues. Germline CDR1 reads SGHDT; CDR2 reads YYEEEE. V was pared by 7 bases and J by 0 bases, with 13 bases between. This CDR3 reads CASRHRSATNEKLFF. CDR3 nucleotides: TGTGCCAGCCGCCATCGGAGTGCAACTAATGAAAAACTGTTTTTT.

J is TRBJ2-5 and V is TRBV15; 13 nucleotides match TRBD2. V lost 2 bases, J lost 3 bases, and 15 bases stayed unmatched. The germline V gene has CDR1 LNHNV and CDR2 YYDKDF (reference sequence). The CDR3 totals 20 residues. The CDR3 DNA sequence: TGTGCCACCAGCAGACGCCCTGTAGGGACTAGCGGGGCAAATAAAGAGACCCAGTACTTC. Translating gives CATSRRPVGTSGANKETQYF.

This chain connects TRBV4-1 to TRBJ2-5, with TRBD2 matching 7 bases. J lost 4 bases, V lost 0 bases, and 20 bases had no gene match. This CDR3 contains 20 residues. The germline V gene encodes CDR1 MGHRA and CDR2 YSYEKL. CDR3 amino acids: CASSQELAGSRGRGGETQYF. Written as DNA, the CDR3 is TGCGCCAGCAGCCAAGAATTAGCCGGATCCCGCGGGCGCGGGGGAGAGACCCAGTACTTC.

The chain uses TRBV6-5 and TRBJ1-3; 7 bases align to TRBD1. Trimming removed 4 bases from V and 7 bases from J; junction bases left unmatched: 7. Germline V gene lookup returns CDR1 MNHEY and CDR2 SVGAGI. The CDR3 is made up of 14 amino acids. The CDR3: CASSSGGPRNTIYF. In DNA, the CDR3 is TGTGCCAGCAGTTCAGGGGGTCCTCGGAACACCATATATTTT.

In nucleotides, the CDR3 is TGTGCCAGCAGCTTGGGACAGGGTGAGAATTCACCCCTCCACTTT. It specifies CASSLGQGENSPLHF. V and J are TRBV7-6 and TRBJ1-6; TRBD1 matches 9 bases. J was trimmed by 7 bases and V by 3 bases; bases with no gene match: 4. Germline CDR1 SGHVS, CDR2 FNYEAQ. The CDR3 totals 15 residues.

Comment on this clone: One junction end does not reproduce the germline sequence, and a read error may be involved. The CDR3 protein is CASSLGVGGPESYAQYF. Written as DNA, the CDR3 is TGCGCCAGCAGCTTGGGGGTAGGAGGTCCAGAAAGCTACGCGCAGTACTTC. The J gene is TRBJ2-7, the V gene TRBV5-1, with D tentatively TRBD2 (5 bases). The CDR3 is 17 amino acids. Germline V lookup: CDR1 SGHRS, CDR2 YFSETQ.

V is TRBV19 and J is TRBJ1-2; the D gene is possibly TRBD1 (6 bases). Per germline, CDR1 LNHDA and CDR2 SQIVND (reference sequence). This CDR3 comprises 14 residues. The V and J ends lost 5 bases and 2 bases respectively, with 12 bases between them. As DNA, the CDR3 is TGTGCCAGTAGTTTGGACAGTGAAAACTATGGCTACACCTTC. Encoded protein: CASSLDSENYGYTF.

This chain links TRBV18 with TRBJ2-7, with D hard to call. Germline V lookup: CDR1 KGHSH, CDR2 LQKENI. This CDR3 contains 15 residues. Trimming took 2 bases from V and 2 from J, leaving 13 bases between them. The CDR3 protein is CASSPVSGGTYEQYF. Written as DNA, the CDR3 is TGTGCCAGCTCACCAGTTTCCGGCGGAACCTACGAGCAGTACTTC. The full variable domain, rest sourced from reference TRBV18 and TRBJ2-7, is NAGVMQNPRHLVRRRGQEARLRCSPMKGHSHVYWYRQLPEEGLKFMVYLQKENIIDESGMPKERFSAEFPKEGPSILRIQQVVRGDSAAYFCASSPVSGGTYEQYFGPGTRLTVT.

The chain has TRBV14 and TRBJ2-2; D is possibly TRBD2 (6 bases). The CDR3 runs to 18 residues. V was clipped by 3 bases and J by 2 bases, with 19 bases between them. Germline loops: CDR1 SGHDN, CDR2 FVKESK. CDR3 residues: CASSHALTRDPNTGELFF. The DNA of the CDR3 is TGTGCCAGCAGCCATGCATTGACTAGGGACCCTAACACCGGGGAGCTGTTTTTT.

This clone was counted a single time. The CDR3 region is CASSSKSGAYEQYF. The CDR3 DNA reads as TGTGCCAGCAGCTCGAAAAGCGGGGCATACGAGCAGTACTTC. The chain couples TRBV7-9 to TRBJ2-7; 7 bases are shared with TRBD2. V lost 4 bases and J lost 4; bases outside the gene matches: 7. This CDR3 is built from 14 residues. Looked up from germline, CDR1 is SEHNR and CDR2 is FQNEAQ (reference sequence). Combining the CDR3 with reference TRBV7-9 and TRBJ2-7 gives the whole variable domain DTGVSQNPRHKITKRGQNVTFRCDPISEHNRLYWYRQTLGQGPEFLTYFQNEAQLEKSRLLSDRFSAERPKGSFSTLEIQRTEQGDSAMYLCASSSKSGAYEQYFGPGTRLTVT.

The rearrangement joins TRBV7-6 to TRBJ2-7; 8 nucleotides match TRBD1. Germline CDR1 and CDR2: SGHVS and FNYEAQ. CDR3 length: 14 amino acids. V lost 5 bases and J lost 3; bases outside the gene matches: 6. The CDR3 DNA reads TGTGCCAGCAGCATAGGACAGGGTATCTACGAGCAGTACTTC. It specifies CASSIGQGIYEQYF.

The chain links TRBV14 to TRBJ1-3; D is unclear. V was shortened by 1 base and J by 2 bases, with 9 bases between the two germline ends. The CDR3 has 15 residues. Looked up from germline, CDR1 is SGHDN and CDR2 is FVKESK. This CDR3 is CASSQGSMTGNTIYF. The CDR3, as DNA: TGTGCCAGCAGCCAAGGCAGTATGACTGGAAACACCATATATTTT.

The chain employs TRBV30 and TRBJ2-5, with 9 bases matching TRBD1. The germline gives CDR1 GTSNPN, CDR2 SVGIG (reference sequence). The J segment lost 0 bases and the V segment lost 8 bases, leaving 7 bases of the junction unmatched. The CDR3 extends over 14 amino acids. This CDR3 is CAEGQGDDQETQYF. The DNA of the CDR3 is TGTGCCGAGGGACAGGGCGATGACCAAGAGACCCAGTACTTC.

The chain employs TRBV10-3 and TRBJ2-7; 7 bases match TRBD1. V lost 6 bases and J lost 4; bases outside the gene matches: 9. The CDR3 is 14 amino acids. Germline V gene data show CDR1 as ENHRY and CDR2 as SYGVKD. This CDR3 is CAIREDRRIYEQYF. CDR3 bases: TGTGCCATCAGGGAGGACAGGAGGATATACGAGCAGTACTTC.

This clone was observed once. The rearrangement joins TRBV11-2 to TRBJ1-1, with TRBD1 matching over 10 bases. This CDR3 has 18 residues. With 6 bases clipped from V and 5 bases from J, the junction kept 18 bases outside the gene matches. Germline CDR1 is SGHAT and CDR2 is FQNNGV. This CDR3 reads CASRSPRPRQGANTEAFF. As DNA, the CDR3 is TGTGCCAGCAGATCCCCGAGACCCCGACAGGGGGCGAATACTGAAGCTTTCTTT.

The CDR3 DNA is TGCGCCAGCAGTATCTCAGATACGCAGTATTTT. It encodes CASSISDTQYF. The rearrangement joins TRBV5-1 to TRBJ2-3; D gene uncertain. Germline-derived CDR1 and CDR2 are SGHRS and YFSETQ. Trimming left V 5 bases short and J 4 bases short, with 5 bases between. The CDR3 length is 11 residues. The full variable domain, rest sourced from reference TRBV5-1 and TRBJ2-3, is KAGVTQTPRYLIKTRGQQVTLSCSPISGHRSVSWYQQTPGQGLQFLFEYFSETQRNKGNFPGRFSGRQFSNSRSEMNVSTLELGDSALYLCASSISDTQYFGPGTRLTVL.

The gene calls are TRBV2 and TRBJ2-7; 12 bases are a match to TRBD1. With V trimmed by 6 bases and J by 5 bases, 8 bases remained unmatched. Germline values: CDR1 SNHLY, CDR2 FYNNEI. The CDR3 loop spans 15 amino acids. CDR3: CASSDRDRGRDEQYF. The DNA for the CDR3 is TGTGCCAGCAGCGACCGGGACAGGGGGCGCGACGAGCAGTACTTC.

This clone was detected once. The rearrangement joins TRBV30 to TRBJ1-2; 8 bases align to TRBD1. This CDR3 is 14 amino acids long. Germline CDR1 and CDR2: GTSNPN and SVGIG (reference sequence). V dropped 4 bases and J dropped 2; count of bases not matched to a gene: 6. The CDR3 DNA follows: TGTGCCTGGAATGGACAGGGTGAGAACTATGGCTACACCTTC. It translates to CAWNGQGENYGYTF.

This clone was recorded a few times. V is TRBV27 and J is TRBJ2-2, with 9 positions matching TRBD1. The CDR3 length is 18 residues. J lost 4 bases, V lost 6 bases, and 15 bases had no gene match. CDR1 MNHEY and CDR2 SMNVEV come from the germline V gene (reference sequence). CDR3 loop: CASSWGPGQGPRTGELFF. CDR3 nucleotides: TGTGCCAGCAGCTGGGGACCGGGACAGGGTCCCCGCACCGGGGAGCTGTTTTTT.

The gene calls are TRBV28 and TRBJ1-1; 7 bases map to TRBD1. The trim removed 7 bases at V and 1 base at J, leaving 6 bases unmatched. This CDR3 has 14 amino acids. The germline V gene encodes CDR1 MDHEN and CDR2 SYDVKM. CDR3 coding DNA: TGTGCCAGCACCCAGGGGACAGCGAACACTGAAGCTTTCTTT. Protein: CASTQGTANTEAFF.

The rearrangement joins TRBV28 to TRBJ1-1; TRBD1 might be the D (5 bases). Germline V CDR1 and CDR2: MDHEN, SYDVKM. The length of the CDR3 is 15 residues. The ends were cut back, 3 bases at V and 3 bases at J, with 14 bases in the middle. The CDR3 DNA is TGTGCCAGCAGTTTTGACAGTAGGGCGGACACTGAAGCTTTCTTT. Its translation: CASSFDSRADTEAFF.

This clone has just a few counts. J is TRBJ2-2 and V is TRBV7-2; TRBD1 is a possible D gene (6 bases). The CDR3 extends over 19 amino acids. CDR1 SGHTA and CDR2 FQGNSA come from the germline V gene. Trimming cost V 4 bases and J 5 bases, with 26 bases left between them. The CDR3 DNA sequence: TGTGCCAGCAGCTCCCGGCCCGAAACAGGGATGGTGGGAACCGGGGAGCTGTTTTTT. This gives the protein CASSSRPETGMVGTGELFF.